A selection of T cell receptor beta chains follows, all from one sample in a study of breast tumors, draining lymph nodes, adjacent tissues. TCRdb re-called the multiplex PCR reads with MiXCR, one entry per CDR3 protein. The data contain 200,000 or so distinct CDR3 sequences, 31% of them singletons. The sequenced sample was axillary lymph node tissue. The receptors shown here come from a female donor with breast cancer. Some clones in this sample may be carry-over from other donors' samples. Each CDR3 is given with its conserved first and last residue. Each record gives: D gene, V gene, clone size, J gene, CDR3 DNA, CDR3 protein. The D gene is left open where the match is weak. Size is omitted from some rows. Given values are once, few, many or a class for expanded clones.

>-|TRBV15|many|TRBJ2-1
TGTGCCACCAGCAGAGATTGGTCCCAGGCCTGGCTCGGTAATGAGCAGTTCTTC
CATSRDWSQAWLGNEQFF
>TRBD1|TRBV7-2|many|TRBJ2-4
TGTGCCAGCAGCTCAGAGACAGGGCGCAAAAACATTCAGTACTTC
CASSSETGRKNIQYF
>-|TRBV25-1|many|TRBJ2-7
TGTGCCAGCAGTGATTGGGGGGTGGTGAGTGAGCAGTACTTC
CASSDWGVVSEQYF
>TRBD1|TRBV6-5|many|TRBJ1-2
TGTGCCAGCAGAACACCCGGGACAGTCCTAAACTATGGCTACACCTTC
CASRTPGTVLNYGYTF
>TRBD1|TRBV7-9|many|TRBJ1-2
TGTGCCAGCAGCCCTCCCTCCCGGACAGGGGTGGGCTACACCTTC
CASSPPSRTGVGYTF
>TRBD2|TRBV19|many|TRBJ2-1
TGTGCCAGTAGTATCGTTGCGGGAGTAGGTAATGAGCAGTTCTTC
CASSIVAGVGNEQFF
>-|TRBV7-9|many|TRBJ2-7
TGTGCCAGCAGCCCTCCTGCAACCTACGAGCAGTACTTC
CASSPPATYEQYF
>-|TRBV5-8|many|TRBJ2-3
TGTGCCAGCAGGATGGGCCTTGAGGGTACGCAGTATTTT
CASRMGLEGTQYF
>TRBD1|TRBV11-2|many|TRBJ2-5
TGTGCCAGCAGCACCCTAGGGGACAGGGGCCAAGAGACCCAGTACTTC
CASSTLGDRGQETQYF
>TRBD1|TRBV4-1|many|TRBJ2-7
TGCGCCAGCAGCCAAGGATGGACAGGCCTTAGCTACGAGCAGTACTTC
CASSQGWTGLSYEQYF
>TRBD1|TRBV19|-|TRBJ1-1
TGTGCCACCCCCAGGCCCCAGACAGGGTATTTCGAAGCTTTCTTT
CATPRPQTGYFEAFF
>TRBD2|TRBV5-1|-|TRBJ2-1
TGCGCCAGCAGCTTGTTCGGGACTAGCGGGAGGGTAGGTCTCAATGAGCAGTTCTTC
CASSLFGTSGRVGLNEQFF
>TRBD1|TRBV7-9|many|TRBJ2-7
TGTGCCAGCAGCTTAATTCGGACAGGCCCTGAGTTCGAGCAGTACTTC
CASSLIRTGPEFEQYF
>-|TRBV7-9|many|TRBJ2-7
TGTGCCAGCAGCAGGACGGACCAAATTCACGAGCAGTACTTC
CASSRTDQIHEQYF
>-|TRBV7-2|many|TRBJ2-3
TGTGCCAGCAGCTTAGTACAGGATACGCAGTATTTT
CASSLVQDTQYF
>-|TRBV7-2|-|TRBJ1-1
TGTGCCAGCAGCTTAGCCCCCCCGGGGTCCGGAAACACTGAAGCTTTCTTT
CASSLAPPGSGNTEAFF
>-|TRBV29-1|many|TRBJ1-5
TGCAGCGTTGAGGCCCCGTCCAGGGTGGAAGGCACGGGTCAGCCCCAGCATTTT
CSVEAPSRVEGTGQPQHF
>TRBD1|TRBV6-6|-|TRBJ1-3
TGTGCCAGCGGGACAGGGGGCAGCGGGCTGAGTGACACCATATATTTT
CASGTGGSGLSDTIYF
>-|TRBV19|many|TRBJ2-3
TGTGCCACCCACGGAACCCGAAGCACAGATACGCAGTATTTT
CATHGTRSTDTQYF
>-|TRBV7-9|few|TRBJ1-5
TGTGCCAGCAGCTCGTCAGGGAATAGCAATCAGCCCCAGCATTTT
CASSSSGNSNQPQHF
>-|TRBV30|many|TRBJ2-5
TGTGCCTGGAGTGTAGGGGCCTTTCAAGAAACCCAGTACTTC
CAWSVGAFQETQYF
>TRBD2|TRBV11-2|many|TRBJ2-7
TGTGCCAGCAGCACCCAAGGGAGGGACTACGAGCAGTACTTC
CASSTQGRDYEQYF
>-|TRBV5-6|many|TRBJ1-5
TGTGCCAGCAGCTTATCTGGGGCTTTACAGCCCCAGCATTTT
CASSLSGALQPQHF
>-|TRBV19|many|TRBJ2-5
TGTGCCAGTAGTTTCGGACGGCAAGAGACCCAGTACTTC
CASSFGRQETQYF
>TRBD1|TRBV6-5|many|TRBJ1-6
TGTGCCAGCAGTCCCAGCCCGGGACAGGGTCTATATAATTCACCCCTCCACTTT
CASSPSPGQGLYNSPLHF
>-|TRBV6-1|many|TRBJ2-3
TGTGCCAGCAGTGAAGGGGGGGACATCACAGATACGCAGTATTTT
CASSEGGDITDTQYF
>-|TRBV18|many|TRBJ1-2
TGTGCCAGCTCACCCTCAGACGCAGGTTACTATGGCTACACCTTC
CASSPSDAGYYGYTF